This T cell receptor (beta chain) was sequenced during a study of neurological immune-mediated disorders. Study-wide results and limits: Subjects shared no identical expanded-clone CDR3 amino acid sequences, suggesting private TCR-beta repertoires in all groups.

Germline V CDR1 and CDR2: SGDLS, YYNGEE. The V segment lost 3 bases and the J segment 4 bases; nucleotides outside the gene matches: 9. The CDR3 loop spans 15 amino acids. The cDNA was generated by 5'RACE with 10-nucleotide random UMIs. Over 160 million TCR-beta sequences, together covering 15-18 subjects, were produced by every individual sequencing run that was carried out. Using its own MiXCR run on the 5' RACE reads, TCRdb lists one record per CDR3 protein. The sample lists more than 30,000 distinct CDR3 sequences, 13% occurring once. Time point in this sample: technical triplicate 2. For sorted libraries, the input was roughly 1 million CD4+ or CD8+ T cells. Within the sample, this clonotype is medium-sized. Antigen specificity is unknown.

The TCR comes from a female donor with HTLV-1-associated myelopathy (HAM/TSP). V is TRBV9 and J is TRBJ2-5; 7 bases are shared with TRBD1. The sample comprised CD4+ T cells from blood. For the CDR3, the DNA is TGTGCCAGCAGCGCCCGGACAGGTTTCGGAGAGACCCAGTACTTC. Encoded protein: CASSARTGFGETQYF.